The sequence of this T cell receptor beta chain was determined in a study of cytotoxic CD8 clonotypes in ibrutinib-treated CLL. General study findings and limits: T-cell clonality at baseline went above that of age-matched healthy donors and rose and fell with circulating CD8+ T-cell counts.

Points on this clone: Its target is not known.

Germline V gene lookup returns CDR1 SGDLS and CDR2 YYNGEE. Trimming shortened V by 2 bases and J by 2 bases, and 5 bases separated the two germline ends. The CDR3 has 13 residues. Sequenced by immunoSEQ multiplex PCR; TCRdb stores in-frame clones only, minus some. This table holds fewer than 400,000 clones, 67% found once. Sequencing was performed on PBMCs, taken after 36 months of ibrutinib treatment. This clonotype was sampled from a human donor with chronic lymphocytic leukemia. The chain couples TRBV9 to TRBJ2-1; D uncertain. CDR3 loop: CASSVIPYNEQFF. CDR3 bases: TGTGCCAGCAGCGTCATCCCCTACAATGAGCAGTTCTTC.